This TCR beta chain is from a study of blood T cell repertoires in COVID-19. Study-wide context: Spain, Italy and the United States supplied samples that represented acute and convalescent COVID-19.

In the original processing: Counts of nucleated cells, estimated from reference gene primer amplification, were obtained. Assay: immunoSEQ multiplex PCR; the TCRdb copy retains only in-frame clones and omits some. V and J calls plus clone size are reproduced from that table; the DNA served to infer D and trimming. The sample gives a few hundred thousand clones, approximately 91% of which show up once; roughly 0.8% is in the top ten. The germline CDR1 and CDR2 sequences are SGHTA and FQGNSA. The CDR3 has 18 amino acids. The V gene end was trimmed by 1 base and the J gene end by 0 bases; junction bases not matched to a gene: 6.

The sample consisted of peripheral blood. The V and J genes are TRBV7-2 and TRBJ2-7; 13 bases line up with TRBD2. This sequence was found in a woman in her 30s with acute or convalescent COVID-19. Written as DNA, the CDR3 is TGTGCCAGCAGCTTAGTTGGGACTAGCGGGATGAGCTCCTACGAGCAGTACTTC. This sequence encodes CASSLVGTSGMSSYEQYF.